A selection of T cell receptor beta chains follows, all from one sample in a study of identifying expanded T cells in peripheral blood. TCRdb's copy holds only in-frame clones and misses some; the assay was immunoSEQ multiplex PCR. The table shows about 78,000 clones, with roughly 81% occurring only once. The sequencing input was blood. The receptors shown here come from a person aged 18 to 69 in good health. Both conserved end residues are part of each CDR3. The D gene is left open where the match is weak. Expanded clones are given a class, and other clones once, few, many or no size at all.

j_gene: TRBJ2-1
v_gene: TRBV5-4
d_gene: .
abundance: .
CDR3aa: CASSLQRNEQFF
CDR3nt: TGTGCCAGCAGCTTACAGAGGAATGAGCAGTTCTTC

j_gene: TRBJ1-5
v_gene: TRBV6-5
d_gene: .
abundance: .
CDR3aa: CASSQRPGPYQPQHF
CDR3nt: TGTGCCAGCAGTCAAAGGCCCGGGCCCTATCAGCCCCAGCATTTT

j_gene: TRBJ2-1
v_gene: TRBV5-4
d_gene: .
abundance: .
CDR3aa: CASSSAPPTNQLNNEQFF
CDR3nt: TGTGCCAGCAGTTCTGCCCCACCAACTAACCAACTTAACAATGAGCAGTTCTTC

j_gene: TRBJ2-1
v_gene: TRBV28
d_gene: TRBD2
abundance: .
CDR3aa: CASETGVASGSNEQFF
CDR3nt: TGTGCCAGCGAAACTGGGGTGGCTAGCGGGAGCAATGAGCAGTTCTTC

j_gene: TRBJ2-7
v_gene: TRBV6-5
d_gene: TRBD1
abundance: .
CDR3aa: CASRSGQVAYEQYF
CDR3nt: TGTGCCAGCAGATCGGGACAGGTAGCCTACGAGCAGTACTTC

j_gene: TRBJ1-2
v_gene: TRBV7-2
d_gene: TRBD1
abundance: .
CDR3aa: CASSPTGGIGYGYTF
CDR3nt: TGTGCCAGCAGCCCCACAGGGGGCATCGGATATGGCTACACCTTC

j_gene: TRBJ2-5
v_gene: TRBV9
d_gene: TRBD2
abundance: .
CDR3aa: CASSVGVAGLGGQETQYF
CDR3nt: TGTGCCAGCAGCGTAGGGGTAGCGGGGCTAGGTGGGCAAGAGACCCAGTACTTC

j_gene: TRBJ2-3
v_gene: TRBV6-5
d_gene: .
abundance: .
CDR3aa: CASSYSSGSDTQYF
CDR3nt: TGTGCCAGCAGTTACTCGTCCGGGAGTGATACGCAGTATTTT

j_gene: TRBJ1-5
v_gene: TRBV19
d_gene: .
abundance: once
CDR3aa: CASSTKVQHGNQPQHF
CDR3nt: TGTGCCAGTAGTACTAAAGTTCAGCACGGCAATCAGCCCCAGCATTTT

j_gene: TRBJ2-7
v_gene: TRBV4-3
d_gene: .
abundance: medium-sized
CDR3aa: CASSQDRGGIYEQYF
CDR3nt: TGCGCCAGCAGCCAAGATAGGGGGGGTATTTACGAGCAGTACTTC

j_gene: TRBJ2-7
v_gene: TRBV2
d_gene: TRBD2
abundance: .
CDR3aa: CASRAGAGYEQYF
CDR3nt: TGTGCCAGTAGAGCGGGAGCGGGCTACGAGCAGTACTTC

j_gene: TRBJ2-4
v_gene: TRBV6-6
d_gene: .
abundance: .
CDR3aa: CASSPSGGENIQYF
CDR3nt: TGTGCCAGCAGCCCCAGTGGTGGGGAAAACATTCAGTACTTC

j_gene: TRBJ2-1
v_gene: TRBV28
d_gene: TRBD2
abundance: .
CDR3aa: CASSFLSGGLYNEQFF
CDR3nt: TGTGCCAGCAGTTTCCTTAGCGGGGGTCTCTACAATGAGCAGTTCTTC

j_gene: TRBJ1-4
v_gene: TRBV7-9
d_gene: .
abundance: .
CDR3aa: CASSPSGGRNEKLFF
CDR3nt: TGTGCCAGCAGCCCCAGTGGAGGTAGAAATGAAAAACTGTTTTTT

j_gene: TRBJ1-3
v_gene: TRBV7-6
d_gene: .
abundance: .
CDR3aa: CASSLGGRGGSGNTIYF
CDR3nt: TGTGCCAGCAGCTTAGGAGGGCGCGGTGGCTCTGGAAACACCATATATTTT

j_gene: TRBJ1-2
v_gene: TRBV9
d_gene: .
abundance: .
CDR3aa: CASSVRGGNYGYTF
CDR3nt: TGTGCCAGCAGCGTAAGGGGCGGGAATTATGGCTACACCTTC

j_gene: TRBJ2-5
v_gene: TRBV7-9
d_gene: .
abundance: .
CDR3aa: CASSDRGVQETQYF
CDR3nt: TGTGCCAGCAGCGACCGAGGGGTTCAAGAGACCCAGTACTTC

j_gene: TRBJ2-7
v_gene: TRBV30
d_gene: .
abundance: few
CDR3aa: CAWSEVRIWGYEQYF
CDR3nt: TGTGCCTGGAGTGAGGTTAGAATCTGGGGTTACGAGCAGTACTTC

j_gene: TRBJ1-1
v_gene: TRBV5-4
d_gene: .
abundance: .
CDR3aa: CASSLGGSMNTEAFF
CDR3nt: TGTGCCAGCAGCTTGGGGGGGTCGATGAACACTGAAGCTTTCTTT

j_gene: TRBJ2-7
v_gene: TRBV29-1
d_gene: TRBD2
abundance: .
CDR3aa: CSVNGLAGSYEQYF
CDR3nt: TGCAGCGTGAATGGACTAGCTGGGTCCTACGAGCAGTACTTC

j_gene: TRBJ1-1
v_gene: TRBV6-5
d_gene: .
abundance: .
CDR3aa: CASKPPGHPNTEAFF
CDR3nt: TGTGCCAGCAAACCCCCGGGACACCCTAACACTGAAGCTTTCTTT

j_gene: TRBJ1-4
v_gene: TRBV7-9
d_gene: TRBD1
abundance: .
CDR3aa: CASSLGGTETNEKLFF
CDR3nt: TGTGCCAGCAGCTTAGGGGGGACAGAAACTAATGAAAAACTGTTTTTT

j_gene: TRBJ2-7
v_gene: TRBV4-3
d_gene: TRBD2
abundance: .
CDR3aa: CASSQVYLAGGYEQYF
CDR3nt: TGCGCCAGCAGCCAAGTCTACCTAGCGGGAGGCTACGAGCAGTACTTC

j_gene: TRBJ2-3
v_gene: TRBV21-1
d_gene: .
abundance: .
CDR3aa: CASSKGERDSDPTDTQYF
CDR3nt: TGTGCCAGCAGCAAGGGCGAGAGGGACAGCGACCCCACAGATACGCAGTATTTT

j_gene: TRBJ2-3
v_gene: TRBV19
d_gene: TRBD2
abundance: .
CDR3aa: CASSILAGDTDTQYF
CDR3nt: TGTGCCAGTAGTATACTAGCGGGGGACACAGATACGCAGTATTTT

j_gene: TRBJ2-7
v_gene: TRBV10-3
d_gene: .
abundance: .
CDR3aa: CAIKGDLLPSYEQYF
CDR3nt: TGTGCCATCAAGGGAGACTTACTGCCTTCCTACGAGCAGTACTTC

j_gene: TRBJ2-7
v_gene: TRBV4-1
d_gene: TRBD2
abundance: .
CDR3aa: CASSQSAGGPLSYEQYF
CDR3nt: TGCGCCAGCAGCCAATCCGCGGGAGGGCCTCTCTCCTACGAGCAGTACTTC

j_gene: TRBJ1-2
v_gene: TRBV10-1
d_gene: TRBD1
abundance: .
CDR3aa: CASSESGGQGVARGYTF
CDR3nt: TGCGCCAGCAGTGAGTCGGGGGGACAGGGGGTCGCAAGAGGCTACACCTTC

j_gene: TRBJ1-5
v_gene: TRBV7-8
d_gene: .
abundance: .
CDR3aa: CASSLVAGEGPQHF
CDR3nt: TGTGCCAGCAGCTTAGTTGCAGGGGAAGGACCCCAGCATTTT

j_gene: TRBJ1-1
v_gene: TRBV6-1
d_gene: TRBD1
abundance: few
CDR3aa: CASSEAPALGQAIDEAFF
CDR3nt: TGTGCCAGCAGTGAAGCCCCCGCCCTGGGACAGGCAATCGATGAAGCTTTCTTT

j_gene: TRBJ2-1
v_gene: TRBV5-1
d_gene: TRBD2
abundance: .
CDR3aa: CASRASGSIDEQFF
CDR3nt: TGCGCCAGCAGGGCCAGCGGGAGTATCGATGAGCAGTTCTTC

j_gene: TRBJ1-1
v_gene: TRBV4-2
d_gene: .
abundance: few
CDR3aa: CASSHPGLTNTEAFF
CDR3nt: TGTGCCAGCAGCCACCCGGGACTGACGAACACTGAAGCTTTCTTT

j_gene: TRBJ2-7
v_gene: TRBV5-6
d_gene: TRBD1
abundance: .
CDR3aa: CASSSDRGFSYEQYF
CDR3nt: TGTGCCAGCAGCTCCGACAGGGGATTCTCCTACGAGCAGTACTTC

j_gene: TRBJ2-1
v_gene: TRBV5-5
d_gene: TRBD1
abundance: .
CDR3aa: CASSLGQGAYNEQFF
CDR3nt: TGTGCCAGCAGCTTGGGACAGGGGGCCTACAATGAGCAGTTCTTC

j_gene: TRBJ1-1
v_gene: TRBV18
d_gene: TRBD1
abundance: .
CDR3aa: CASSTTGTGWNTEAFF
CDR3nt: TGTGCCAGCTCTACCACCGGGACAGGGTGGAACACTGAAGCTTTCTTT

j_gene: TRBJ2-1
v_gene: TRBV9
d_gene: .
abundance: few
CDR3aa: CASSPIVSYNEQFF
CDR3nt: TGTGCCAGCAGTCCTATTGTCTCCTACAATGAGCAGTTCTTC

j_gene: TRBJ1-2
v_gene: TRBV6-5
d_gene: .
abundance: .
CDR3aa: CASSSTGNYGYTF
CDR3nt: TGTGCCAGCAGTTCGACAGGAAACTATGGCTACACCTTC

j_gene: TRBJ2-3
v_gene: TRBV29-1
d_gene: TRBD1
abundance: few
CDR3aa: CSVERQGSSTDTQYF
CDR3nt: TGCAGCGTTGAGAGACAGGGATCTAGCACAGATACGCAGTATTTT

j_gene: TRBJ2-3
v_gene: TRBV18
d_gene: TRBD1
abundance: .
CDR3aa: CASSPGQTSTDTQYF
CDR3nt: TGTGCCAGCTCACCGGGACAGACTAGCACAGATACGCAGTATTTT

j_gene: TRBJ2-5
v_gene: TRBV9
d_gene: .
abundance: .
CDR3aa: CASSYRASRGETQYF
CDR3nt: TGTGCCAGCAGCTACAGGGCCTCAAGGGGAGAGACCCAGTACTTC